The sequence of this TCR beta chain was determined in a study of blood T cell repertoires in COVID-19. Overall study: Samples of COVID-19 (acute and convalescent) were obtained from the United States, Italy and Spain. In each case, the material was cDNA or gDNA derived from T cells, B-cell-depleted T cells, or PBMCs.

This clone was observed a single time. How the authors handled the data: Reference gene primer amplification gave nucleated cell count estimates. The assay was immunoSEQ multiplex PCR, and TCRdb's table has in-frame clones only and misses some. That table is the source of V, J and clone size, and D and trimming were worked out from the DNA. The table lists about 240,000 clones, around 86% of them singletons, with approximately 7.2% in the top ten. CDR1 and CDR2 from the germline V gene are KGHSH and LQKENI. The CDR3 extends over 16 amino acids. Trimming shortened V by 0 bases and J by 3 bases, and 13 bases separated the two germline ends.

Sequenced sample: peripheral blood. This sequence joins TRBV18 and TRBJ2-3; D is perhaps TRBD2 (6 bases). This sequence was found in a woman aged 70-85 years with active or convalescent COVID-19. The CDR3 DNA follows: TGTGCCAGCTCACCACCGGGACTCCAGGGTACAGATACGCAGTATTTT. Amino acid sequence: CASSPPGLQGTDTQYF. Drawing the rest from reference TRBV18 and TRBJ2-3, the complete variable domain is NAGVMQNPRHLVRRRGQEARLRCSPMKGHSHVYWYRQLPEEGLKFMVYLQKENIIDESGMPKERFSAEFPKEGPSILRIQQVVRGDSAAYFCASSPPGLQGTDTQYFGPGTRLTVL.